A selection of T cell receptor beta chains follows, all from one sample in a study of graft-versus-host responses after intestinal transplantation. Sequencing was performed with immunoSEQ multiplex PCR; in TCRdb, only in-frame clones are kept and a portion is missing. The sample carries fewer than 4,500 clones, approximately 30% recorded once. The sample consisted of alloreactive CD4+ T cells from a mixed lymphocyte reaction culture, taken before transplantation. Receptor source: a human patient who was an organ donor for intestinal transplantation. Both conserved end residues are part of each CDR3. D genes are given only for firm matches. Clone size is shown for a subset of rows, as once, few, many or a class of expanded clone.

clone_size d_call cdr3_length j_call v_call cdr3_aa cdr3_nt
. . 15 TRBJ2-2 TRBV4-3 CASSQDPGSPGELFF TGCGCCAGCAGCCAAGACCCAGGGAGTCCCGGGGAGCTGTTTTTT
. . 15 TRBJ1-1 TRBV7-2 CASSSRGPTNTEAFF TGTGCCAGCAGCTCCCGAGGACCGACGAACACTGAAGCTTTCTTT
few . 13 TRBJ1-2 TRBV10-3 CAISHPGKVGYTF TGTGCCATCAGTCACCCCGGTAAGGTCGGCTACACCTTC
. TRBD1 15 TRBJ1-2 TRBV5-6 CASSEVDRVNYGYTF TGTGCCAGCAGCGAAGTGGACAGGGTAAACTATGGCTACACCTTC
. TRBD1 16 TRBJ1-6 TRBV6-5 CASSWGQSSYNSPLHF TGTGCCAGCAGTTGGGGACAGAGCTCCTATAATTCACCCCTCCACTTT
once . 14 TRBJ2-3 TRBV28 CASSSDSSTDTQYF TGTGCCAGCAGTTCGGACAGCAGCACAGATACGCAGTATTTT
few . 13 TRBJ1-5 TRBV30 CAWSVQGNQPQHF TGTGCCTGGAGTGTACAGGGCAATCAGCCCCAGCATTTT
. . 13 TRBJ1-1 TRBV6-5 CASSGRQNTEAFF TGTGCCAGCAGTGGACGGCAGAACACTGAAGCTTTCTTT
. . 13 TRBJ1-3 TRBV2 CASTDGTPRTIYF TGTGCCAGCACCGACGGGACACCTCGGACCATATATTTT
. TRBD1 13 TRBJ2-7 TRBV4-1 CASSRQGGYEQYF TGCGCCAGCAGTCGACAGGGGGGCTACGAGCAGTACTTC
. . 13 TRBJ2-3 TRBV18 CASSRISTDTQYF TGTGCCAGCTCACGTATTAGCACAGATACGCAGTATTTT
. . 14 TRBJ2-7 TRBV7-2 CASSLGTNSYEQYF TGTGCCAGCAGCTTAGGGACAAACTCCTACGAGCAGTACTTC
. . 14 TRBJ1-6 TRBV6-5 CASIRGAYNSPLHF TGTGCCAGCATAAGGGGCGCCTATAATTCACCCCTCCACTTT
few TRBD2 14 TRBJ2-2 TRBV19 CATRLAGNTGELFF TGTGCCACCCGACTAGCGGGTAACACCGGGGAGCTGTTTTTT
few . 15 TRBJ2-4 TRBV6-1 CASSVTDGPPSIQYF TGTGCCAGCAGTGTTACGGACGGCCCTCCCTCCATTCAGTACTTC
medium-sized . 14 TRBJ2-5 TRBV7-2 CASSFNTGQETQYF TGTGCCAGCAGCTTTAATACAGGGCAAGAGACCCAGTACTTC
. . 15 TRBJ1-6 TRBV5-1 CASSLGGSYNSPLHF TGCGCCAGCAGCTTGGGGGGCTCCTATAATTCACCCCTCCACTTT
few . 14 TRBJ1-4 TRBV2 CASSGTATNEKLFF TGTGCCAGCAGTGGGACAGCAACTAATGAAAAACTGTTTTTT
once TRBD1 14 TRBJ1-2 TRBV7-3 CASSLGGQSYGYTF TGTGCCAGCAGCTTGGGGGGACAGTCTTATGGCTACACCTTC
few TRBD1 13 TRBJ1-1 TRBV6-1 CASRTGMNTEAFF TGTGCCAGCAGGACAGGGATGAACACTGAAGCTTTCTTT
few . 13 TRBJ2-5 TRBV7-9 CASSLVGEETQYF TGTGCCAGCAGCTTAGTCGGAGAAGAGACCCAGTACTTC
few . 13 TRBJ2-5 TRBV25-1 CASSGPGRETQYF TGTGCCAGCAGTGGCCCCGGCCGGGAGACCCAGTACTTC
. . 13 TRBJ2-1 TRBV6-6 CASRDSSYNEQFF TGTGCCAGCAGGGACAGCTCCTACAATGAGCAGTTCTTC
. TRBD1 14 TRBJ2-6 TRBV5-1 CASSWTGGVNVLTF TGCGCCAGCAGCTGGACAGGGGGGGTCAACGTCCTGACTTTC
. . 12 TRBJ1-1 TRBV28 CASSSLRTEAFF TGTGCCAGCAGTTCCCTGCGCACTGAAGCTTTCTTT
. . 14 TRBJ2-2 TRBV6-6 CASSFGQNTGELFF TGTGCCAGCAGTTTCGGACAGAACACCGGGGAGCTGTTTTTT
. . 15 TRBJ1-3 TRBV7-9 CASSLWLGYGNTIYF TGTGCCAGCAGCTTGTGGTTAGGATACGGAAACACCATATATTTT
. TRBD2 15 TRBJ2-1 TRBV6-5 CASRGLGLALNEQFF TGTGCCAGCAGGGGTCTGGGACTAGCTTTGAATGAGCAGTTCTTC
. . 14 TRBJ1-1 TRBV4-3 CASSRIAYNTEAFF TGCGCCAGCAGCCGGATAGCTTATAACACTGAAGCTTTCTTT
. TRBD1 18 TRBJ1-5 TRBV18 CASSPRGQGELSNQPQHF TGTGCCAGCTCACCAAGGGGACAGGGCGAACTTAGCAATCAGCCCCAGCATTTT
. TRBD1 15 TRBJ2-3 TRBV10-3 CAISRDRDSTDTQYF TGTGCCATCAGCCGGGACAGGGATAGCACAGATACGCAGTATTTT
. TRBD1 14 TRBJ1-5 TRBV2 CASSRTGRNQPQHF TGTGCCAGCAGTCGGACAGGTCGCAATCAGCCCCAGCATTTT
. . 11 TRBJ2-2 TRBV9 CASRSPGELFF TGTGCCAGCAGGAGTCCCGGGGAGCTGTTTTTT
few . 14 TRBJ1-5 TRBV6-1 CASSTTSRNQPQHF TGTGCCAGCAGCACCACCAGCCGCAATCAGCCCCAGCATTTT
few . 12 TRBJ1-5 TRBV29-1 CSVLTGNQPQHF TGCAGCGTTCTGACAGGCAATCAGCCCCAGCATTTT
. TRBD2 17 TRBJ2-3 TRBV19 CASSRLAGDWGTDTQYF TGTGCCAGTAGTCGGCTAGCGGGGGATTGGGGCACAGATACGCAGTATTTT
once . 12 TRBJ2-7 TRBV30 CAWTFPGSEQYF TGTGCCTGGACTTTTCCGGGCTCCGAGCAGTACTTC
few . 12 TRBJ2-3 TRBV28 CASSSLPDTQYF TGTGCCAGCAGTTCACTCCCAGATACGCAGTATTTT
. . 13 TRBJ2-5 TRBV7-2 CARGTSQRETQYF TGTGCCAGGGGGACTTCCCAGAGAGAGACCCAGTACTTC
. . 13 TRBJ1-2 TRBV6-1 CASRFDRTYGYTF TGTGCCAGCAGATTCGACAGGACCTATGGCTACACCTTC